The rows below give T cell receptor beta chains drawn from one sample of a study of blood T cell repertoires in COVID-19. TCRdb's table, derived via immunoSEQ multiplex PCR, lists solely in-frame clones and lacks some. The sample yields more than 85,000 clones, approximately 80% seen once. The sequenced material came from peripheral blood. The receptors were gathered from a human donor in a cohort sampled during active COVID-19. Each CDR3 is given with its conserved first and last residue. The order of the fields is CDR3 protein, CDR3 DNA, J gene, clone size, V gene, D gene. D genes are given only for firm matches. Only some rows state a clone size, as once, few, many or a class for expanded clones.

CDR3aa: CAWMPSGGWEQFF; CDR3nt: TGTGCCTGGATGCCTAGCGGGGGTTGGGAGCAGTTCTTC; j_gene: TRBJ2-1; abundance: NA; v_gene: TRBV30; d_gene: TRBD2
CDR3aa: CASSLGQLNGEQFF; CDR3nt: TGCGCCAGCAGCTTGGGACAGCTCAATGGTGAGCAGTTCTTC; j_gene: TRBJ2-1; abundance: NA; v_gene: TRBV5-1; d_gene: NA
CDR3aa: CASSSKYQGNEQFF; CDR3nt: TGTGCCAGCAGCTCTAAATATCAGGGGAATGAGCAGTTCTTC; j_gene: TRBJ2-1; abundance: NA; v_gene: TRBV5-4; d_gene: NA
CDR3aa: CASSSQGATDTQYF; CDR3nt: TGTGCCAGCAGTTCACAGGGGGCAACAGATACGCAGTATTTT; j_gene: TRBJ2-3; abundance: once; v_gene: TRBV28; d_gene: TRBD1
CDR3aa: CASRLQGVRKNEQYF; CDR3nt: TGTGCCAGCAGGCTACAGGGGGTAAGGAAGAACGAGCAGTACTTC; j_gene: TRBJ2-7; abundance: NA; v_gene: TRBV6-6; d_gene: TRBD1
CDR3aa: CASSPALGGYEQYF; CDR3nt: TGTGCCAGCAGTCCGGCCCTTGGGGGGTACGAGCAGTACTTC; j_gene: TRBJ2-7; abundance: NA; v_gene: TRBV28; d_gene: NA
CDR3aa: CASSGTSVADTQYF; CDR3nt: TGTGCCAGCAGCGGGACTAGCGTTGCAGATACGCAGTATTTT; j_gene: TRBJ2-3; abundance: NA; v_gene: TRBV6-2/TRBV6-3; d_gene: TRBD2
CDR3aa: CASSLEGQEGYTF; CDR3nt: TGCGCCAGCAGCTTGGAGGGACAGGAAGGCTACACCTTC; j_gene: TRBJ1-2; abundance: once; v_gene: TRBV5-1; d_gene: TRBD1
CDR3aa: CASSPRTGLPYEQYF; CDR3nt: TGTGCCAGCAGCCCTCGGACAGGGTTGCCCTACGAGCAGTACTTC; j_gene: TRBJ2-7; abundance: NA; v_gene: TRBV9; d_gene: TRBD1
CDR3aa: CASGSATNEKLFF; CDR3nt: TGTGCCAGCGGGAGTGCAACTAATGAAAAACTGTTTTTT; j_gene: TRBJ1-4; abundance: NA; v_gene: TRBV9; d_gene: NA
CDR3aa: CASTPSWTYNEQFF; CDR3nt: TGTGCCAGCACCCCCTCGTGGACATACAATGAGCAGTTCTTC; j_gene: TRBJ2-1; abundance: NA; v_gene: TRBV9; d_gene: NA
CDR3aa: CASSYESFANTGELFF; CDR3nt: TGTGCCAGCAGTTACGAAAGCTTCGCGAACACCGGGGAGCTGTTTTTT; j_gene: TRBJ2-2; abundance: NA; v_gene: TRBV6-2/TRBV6-3; d_gene: NA
CDR3aa: CASSIVSGGDRAIATEAFF; CDR3nt: TGTGCCAGTAGTATAGTGAGTGGGGGGGACAGGGCGATCGCGACTGAAGCTTTCTTT; j_gene: TRBJ1-1; abundance: NA; v_gene: TRBV19; d_gene: TRBD1
CDR3aa: CASSQDRTGFYEQFF; CDR3nt: TGCGCCAGCAGCCAAGATCGCACAGGGTTTTATGAGCAGTTCTTC; j_gene: TRBJ2-1; abundance: NA; v_gene: TRBV4-1; d_gene: NA
CDR3aa: CASSQGTLGNQPQHF; CDR3nt: TGTGCCAGCAGCCAAGGGACATTAGGCAATCAGCCCCAGCATTTT; j_gene: TRBJ1-5; abundance: NA; v_gene: TRBV4-2; d_gene: NA
CDR3aa: CASSPRGDANTGELFF; CDR3nt: TGTGCCAGCAGCCCCCGGGGGGACGCGAACACCGGGGAGCTGTTTTTT; j_gene: TRBJ2-2; abundance: NA; v_gene: TRBV9; d_gene: TRBD2
CDR3aa: CASSGRTGVSPLHF; CDR3nt: TGTGCCAGCAGCGGAAGGACAGGGGTGTCACCCCTCCACTTT; j_gene: TRBJ1-6; abundance: NA; v_gene: TRBV2; d_gene: TRBD1
CDR3aa: CASSERGPGWQGETQYF; CDR3nt: TGTGCCAGCAGTGAAAGGGGCCCCGGGTGGCAGGGAGAGACCCAGTACTTC; j_gene: TRBJ2-5; abundance: NA; v_gene: TRBV2; d_gene: NA
CDR3aa: CAWSRTGSSYEQYF; CDR3nt: TGTGCCTGGAGTCGTACAGGGAGCTCCTACGAGCAGTACTTC; j_gene: TRBJ2-7; abundance: NA; v_gene: TRBV30; d_gene: NA
CDR3aa: CASSSNRVNTGELFF; CDR3nt: TGTGCCAGCAGTTCTAACAGGGTCAACACCGGGGAGCTGTTTTTT; j_gene: TRBJ2-2; abundance: NA; v_gene: TRBV6-2/TRBV6-3; d_gene: NA
CDR3aa: CASSIWGDRTEAFF; CDR3nt: TGTGCCAGTAGTATCTGGGGAGATCGCACTGAAGCTTTCTTT; j_gene: TRBJ1-1; abundance: NA; v_gene: TRBV19; d_gene: NA
CDR3aa: CASSLLTGYGYTF; CDR3nt: TGTGCCAGCAGTTTATTGACAGGCTATGGCTACACCTTC; j_gene: TRBJ1-2; abundance: NA; v_gene: TRBV12-3/TRBV12-4; d_gene: NA
CDR3aa: CASSHRGRGNYGYTF; CDR3nt: TGTGCCAGCAGCCATCGGGGCAGGGGAAACTATGGCTACACCTTC; j_gene: TRBJ1-2; abundance: NA; v_gene: TRBV14; d_gene: NA
CDR3aa: CASSPSGQSGNIQYF; CDR3nt: TGCGCCAGCAGCCCCTCGGGACAGTCGGGGAACATTCAGTACTTC; j_gene: TRBJ2-4; abundance: NA; v_gene: TRBV5-1; d_gene: TRBD1
CDR3aa: CASSSDRNSPLHF; CDR3nt: TGTGCCAGCAGCTCGGACAGAAATTCACCCCTCCACTTT; j_gene: TRBJ1-6; abundance: NA; v_gene: TRBV5-5; d_gene: NA